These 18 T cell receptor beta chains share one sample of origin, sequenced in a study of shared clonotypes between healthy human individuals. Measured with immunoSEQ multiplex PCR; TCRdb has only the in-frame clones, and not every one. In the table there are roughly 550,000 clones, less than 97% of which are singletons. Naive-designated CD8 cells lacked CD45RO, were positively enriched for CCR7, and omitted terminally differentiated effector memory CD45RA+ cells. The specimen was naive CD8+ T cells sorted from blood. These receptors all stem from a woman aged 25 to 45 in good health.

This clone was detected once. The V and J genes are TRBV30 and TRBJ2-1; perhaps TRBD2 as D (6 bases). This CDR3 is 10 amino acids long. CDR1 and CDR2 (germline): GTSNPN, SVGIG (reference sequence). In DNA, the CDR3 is TGTGCGGAGGGCTACAATGAGCAGTTCTTC. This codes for CAEGYNEQFF.

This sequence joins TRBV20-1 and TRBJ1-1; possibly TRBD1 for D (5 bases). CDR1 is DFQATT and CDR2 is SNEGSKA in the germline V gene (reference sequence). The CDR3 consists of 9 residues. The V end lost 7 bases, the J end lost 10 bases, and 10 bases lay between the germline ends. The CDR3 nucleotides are TGCAGTGTGGGGGGTCGAGCTTTCTTT. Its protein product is CSVGGRAFF.

The CDR3 nucleotides are TGCGCCAGCAGCCAACGGCTAGCGGGAGAGATGAAGCAGTTCTTC. Translation gives CASSQRLAGEMKQFF. The chain employs TRBV4-1 and TRBJ2-1; TRBD2 aligns across 10 bases. Germline values: CDR1 MGHRA, CDR2 YSYEKL. This CDR3 is 15 amino acids long. V gave up 2 bases and J gave up 11 bases; unmatched junction bases: 9.

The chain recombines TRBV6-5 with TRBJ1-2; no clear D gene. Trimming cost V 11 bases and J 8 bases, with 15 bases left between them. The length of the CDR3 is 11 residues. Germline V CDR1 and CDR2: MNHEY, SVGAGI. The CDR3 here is CACFGHGGYTF. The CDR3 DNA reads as TGTGCCTGCTTCGGGCATGGCGGCTACACCTTC.

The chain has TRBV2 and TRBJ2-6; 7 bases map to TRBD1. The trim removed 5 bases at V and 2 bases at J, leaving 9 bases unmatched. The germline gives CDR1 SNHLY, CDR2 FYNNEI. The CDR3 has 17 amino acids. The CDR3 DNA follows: TGTGCCAGCAGTCACGGGCGAACAGGGGCTGGGGCCAACGTCCTGACTTTC. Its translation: CASSHGRTGAGANVLTF.

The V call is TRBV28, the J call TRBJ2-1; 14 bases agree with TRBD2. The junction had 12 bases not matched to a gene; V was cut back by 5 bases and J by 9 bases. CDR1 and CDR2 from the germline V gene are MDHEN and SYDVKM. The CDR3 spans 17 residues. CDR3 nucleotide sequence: TGTGCCAGCAGTGTGATCCCGGGACTAGCGGGAGCTGGTGAGCAGTTCTTC. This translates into CASSVIPGLAGAGEQFF.

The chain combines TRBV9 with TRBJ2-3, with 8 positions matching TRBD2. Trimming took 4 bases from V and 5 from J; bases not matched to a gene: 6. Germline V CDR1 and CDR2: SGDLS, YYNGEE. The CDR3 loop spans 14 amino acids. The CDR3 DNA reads TGTGCCAGCAGCCCCGGCCTAGCGGGAGATACGCAGTATTTT. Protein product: CASSPGLAGDTQYF.

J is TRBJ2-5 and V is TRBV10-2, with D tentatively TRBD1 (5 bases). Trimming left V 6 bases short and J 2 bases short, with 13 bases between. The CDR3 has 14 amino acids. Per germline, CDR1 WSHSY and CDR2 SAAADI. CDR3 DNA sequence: TGCGCCAGCAGCTCCACAGGTTTTCAAGAGACCCAGTACTTC. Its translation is CASSSTGFQETQYF.

The chain's CDR3 is CASSAFDFTDTQYF. CDR3 coding DNA: TGTGCCAGCAGCGCCTTCGACTTCACAGATACGCAGTATTTT. The rearrangement joins TRBV9 to TRBJ2-3; no definite D call. Per germline, CDR1 SGDLS and CDR2 YYNGEE. V lost 3 bases to trimming and J lost 2 bases, with 10 bases between them. The CDR3 has 14 amino acids.

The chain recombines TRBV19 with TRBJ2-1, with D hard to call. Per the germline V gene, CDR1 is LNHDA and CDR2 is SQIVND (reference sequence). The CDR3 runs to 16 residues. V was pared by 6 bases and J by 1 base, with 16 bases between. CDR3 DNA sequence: TGTGCCAGTAGCAGCGCGCAGGTGAGATCCTACAATGAGCAGTTCTTC. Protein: CASSSAQVRSYNEQFF.

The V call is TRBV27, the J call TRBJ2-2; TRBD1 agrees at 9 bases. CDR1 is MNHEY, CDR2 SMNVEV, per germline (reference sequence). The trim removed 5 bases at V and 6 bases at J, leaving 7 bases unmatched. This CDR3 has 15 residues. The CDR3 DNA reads TGTGCCAGCAGTATTACAGGGGGCGCCCCCGGGGAGCTGTTTTTT. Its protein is CASSITGGAPGELFF.

The CDR3 DNA follows: TGTGCCAGTTTGGGCTGGGGGAAAAGCTCCTACGAGCAGTACTTC. This gives the protein CASLGWGKSSYEQYF. J is TRBJ2-7 and V is TRBV19; D may be TRBD1 or TRBD2 (5 bases each). Germline V lookup: CDR1 LNHDA, CDR2 SQIVND (reference sequence). Trimming left V 8 bases short and J 0 bases short, with 17 bases between. This CDR3 contains 15 residues.

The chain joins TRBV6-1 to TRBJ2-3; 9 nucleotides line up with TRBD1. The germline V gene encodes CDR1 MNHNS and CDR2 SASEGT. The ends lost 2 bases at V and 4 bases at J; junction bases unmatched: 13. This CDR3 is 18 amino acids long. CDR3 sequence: CASSEYAHGTGRSDTQYF. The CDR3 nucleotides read TGTGCCAGCAGTGAATACGCCCATGGGACAGGGAGGTCAGATACGCAGTATTTT.

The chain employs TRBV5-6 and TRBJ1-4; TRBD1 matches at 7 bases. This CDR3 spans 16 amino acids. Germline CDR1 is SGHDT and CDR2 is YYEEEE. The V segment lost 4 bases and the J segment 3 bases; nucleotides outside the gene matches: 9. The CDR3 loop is CASSRPTQGANEKLFF. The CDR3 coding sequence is TGTGCCAGCAGCCGTCCCACTCAGGGGGCTAATGAAAAACTGTTTTTT.

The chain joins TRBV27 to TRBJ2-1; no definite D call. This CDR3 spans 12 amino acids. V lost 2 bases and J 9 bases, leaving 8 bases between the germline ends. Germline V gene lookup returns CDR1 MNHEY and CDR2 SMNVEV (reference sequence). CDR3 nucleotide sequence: TGTGCCAGCAGTTTAAACGGTCCTGAGCAGTTCTTC. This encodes CASSLNGPEQFF.

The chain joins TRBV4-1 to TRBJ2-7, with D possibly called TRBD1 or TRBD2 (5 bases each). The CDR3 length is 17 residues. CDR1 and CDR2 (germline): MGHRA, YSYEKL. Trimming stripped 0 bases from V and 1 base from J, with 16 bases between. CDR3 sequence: CASSQDPGTGDSYEQYF. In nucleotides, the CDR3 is TGCGCCAGCAGCCAAGACCCCGGGACGGGCGATTCCTACGAGCAGTACTTC.

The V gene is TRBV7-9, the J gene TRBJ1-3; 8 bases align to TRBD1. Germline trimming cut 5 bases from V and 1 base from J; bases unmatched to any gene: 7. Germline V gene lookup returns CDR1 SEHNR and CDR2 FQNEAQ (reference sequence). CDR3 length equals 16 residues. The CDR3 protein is CASSLPTGVSGNTIYF. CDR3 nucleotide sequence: TGTGCCAGCAGCCTCCCGACAGGGGTGTCTGGAAACACCATATATTTT.

CDR3 residues: CASTSGSGSGTDTQYF. The CDR3, as DNA: TGTGCCAGCACCTCCGGTAGCGGGAGTGGGACAGATACGCAGTATTTT. The chain links TRBV28 to TRBJ2-3, with TRBD2 identical over 9 bases. From germline, CDR1 is MDHEN and CDR2 SYDVKM. This CDR3 comprises 16 residues. V lost 7 bases, J lost 3 bases, and 11 bases stayed unmatched.